Sequencing of this T cell receptor (beta chain) was carried out in a study of T cells expressing NK-cell markers. Whole-study findings and limits: NKG2C+ dominant clonotypes from 6 or 7 donors made up about 1.0-7.0% of CD8+ T cells.

Notes on this clonotype: Its antigen is not known.

TCRdb re-called the 5' RACE reads; every CDR3 protein appears as one record, without DNA. Reported are roughly 390,000 distinct CDR3 sequences; the ten largest clones contain approximately 12%. What was sequenced was blood T cells: a sorted CD56 or NKG2C T cell subset, CD4+ or CD8+ T cells, or bulk PBMC T cells (not recorded which). The clonotype comes from a woman between 50 and 59 years old in good health.

This chain's CDR3 is CASRRDLAKNIQYF. The rearrangement uses TRBV6-2 or TRBV6-3 and TRBJ2-4; TCRdb proposes TRBD2, but this gene call is untestable without DNA. This CDR3 has 14 residues. The germline V gene has CDR1 MNHEY and CDR2 SVGEGT.